The T cell receptor beta chain described here comes from a study of T cell responses to AZD1222 COVID-19 vaccine. Concerning this clone: What it binds is unknown.

Germline CDR1 reads SGHAT; CDR2 reads FQNNGV. V lost 1 base and J lost 7; bases outside the gene matches: 7. This CDR3 spans 14 amino acids. Notes on the study in general: Unmutated variant regions are reportedly targeted by nearly half of spike-specific TCRs. Spike-specific TCR breadth and depth were elevated following two AZD1222 doses. Just five to seven AZD1222 recipients tested seropositive at baseline.

Libraries were prepared by immunoSEQ multiplex PCR; TCRdb keeps only in-frame clonotypes and omits some of them. The sample holds around 140,000 clones, approximately 90% seen once. The gene calls are TRBV11-2 and TRBJ2-7; 7 bases match TRBD2. Sequenced material: peripheral blood, taken on day 0 of AZD1222 vaccination. This clonotype originated in an adult in good health. DNA of the CDR3: TGTGCCAGCAGCTTAGCTCGGGGGACTACTGAGCAGTACTTC. Translating gives CASSLARGTTEQYF.